Below are 5 T cell receptor beta chains sequenced from a single sample in a study of blood T cells in healthy people across ages. It was with a sample-barcoded 5' primer and a J-beta primer mix that a second PCR of roughly 6 to 12 cycles was run. MiXCR was run by TCRdb on the 5' RACE reads, yielding one entry per CDR3 protein. The table lists some 760,000 distinct CDR3 sequences, about 25% of them singletons. Another study also made use of these data, one on T cells of mothers and their children.

Sequenced input: blood. These receptors were taken from a boy aged 5-17 years in good health.

This clonotype was detected only a few times. This chain uses TRBV7-2 with TRBJ2-7; 8 bases match TRBD2. The CDR3 covers 16 residues. From germline, CDR1 is SGHTA and CDR2 FQGNSA. The trim removed 1 base at V and 0 bases at J, leaving 5 bases unmatched. The CDR3 DNA reads as TGTGCCAGCAGCTTAGGGGCGGGGGGCTCCTCCTACGAGCAGTACTTC. Protein: CASSLGAGGSSYEQYF.

This chain connects TRBV3-1 to TRBJ1-1; D is perhaps TRBD1 (6 bases). V was trimmed by 7 bases and J by 4 bases, leaving 13 bases between them. This CDR3 has 13 amino acids. In germline, CDR1 is LGHDT, CDR2 YNNKEL (reference sequence). In DNA, the CDR3 is TGTGCCAGCACCCGGAGGGGGGGCACTGAAGCTTTCTTT. This codes for CASTRRGGTEAFF.

V is TRBV15 and J is TRBJ1-5; no definite D call. Trimming took 0 bases from V and 7 from J, leaving 4 bases between them. The CDR3 length is 12 residues. In germline, CDR1 is LNHNV, CDR2 YYDKDF (reference sequence). CDR3 loop: CATSRDVQPQHF. DNA for the CDR3: TGTGCCACCAGCAGAGATGTGCAGCCCCAGCATTTT.

The CDR3 DNA reads as TGTGCCAGCAGCTCGGACCTGAGGGACCAGCCCCAGCATTTT. It yields the protein CASSSDLRDQPQHF. The chain combines TRBV6-2 or TRBV6-3 with TRBJ1-5, with D perhaps matching TRBD1 (5 bases). This CDR3 contains 14 residues. V lost 6 bases, J lost 7 bases, and 16 bases lay in between. The germline V gene encodes CDR1 MNHEY and CDR2 SVGEGT.

The CDR3 protein is CASSPELARQETQYF. The CDR3 DNA reads TGTGCCAGCAGCCCCGAGTTAGCGCGACAAGAGACCCAGTACTTC. The chain combines TRBV9 with TRBJ2-1, with D perhaps TRBD2 (5 bases). The assigned J gene may be wrong: the sequence end matches TRBJ2-5 better. Germline V gene data show CDR1 as SGDLS and CDR2 as YYNGEE. The CDR3 totals 15 residues.